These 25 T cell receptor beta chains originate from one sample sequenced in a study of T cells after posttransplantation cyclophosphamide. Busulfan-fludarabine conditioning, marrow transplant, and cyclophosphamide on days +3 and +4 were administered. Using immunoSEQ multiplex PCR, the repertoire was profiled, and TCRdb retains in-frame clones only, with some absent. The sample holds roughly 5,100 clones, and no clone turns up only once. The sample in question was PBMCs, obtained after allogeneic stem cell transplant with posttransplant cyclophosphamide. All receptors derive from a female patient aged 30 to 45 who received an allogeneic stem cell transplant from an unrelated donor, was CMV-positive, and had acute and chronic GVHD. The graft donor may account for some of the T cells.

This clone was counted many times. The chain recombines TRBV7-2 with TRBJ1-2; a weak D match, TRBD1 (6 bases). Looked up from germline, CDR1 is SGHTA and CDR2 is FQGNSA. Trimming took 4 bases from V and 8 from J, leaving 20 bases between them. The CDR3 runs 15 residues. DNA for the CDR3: TGTGCCAGCAGCTCCGGGAGGGGGGGTGTAGAGGGCTACACCTTC. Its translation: CASSSGRGGVEGYTF.

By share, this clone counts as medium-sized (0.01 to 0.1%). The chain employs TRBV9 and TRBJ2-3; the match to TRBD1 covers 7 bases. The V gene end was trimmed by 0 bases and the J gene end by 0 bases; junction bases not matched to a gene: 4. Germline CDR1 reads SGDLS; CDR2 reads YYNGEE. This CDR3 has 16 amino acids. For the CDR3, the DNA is TGTGCCAGCAGCGTAGTCGAGGGGGCGAGCACAGATACGCAGTATTTT. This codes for CASSVVEGASTDTQYF.

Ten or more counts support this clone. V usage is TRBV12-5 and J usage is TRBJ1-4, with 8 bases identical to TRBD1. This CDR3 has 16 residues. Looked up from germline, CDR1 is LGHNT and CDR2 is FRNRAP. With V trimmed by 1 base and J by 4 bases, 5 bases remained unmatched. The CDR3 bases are TGTGCTAGTGGTTTGGGTACCGGGACAGGTAATGAAAAACTGTTTTTT. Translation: CASGLGTGTGNEKLFF.

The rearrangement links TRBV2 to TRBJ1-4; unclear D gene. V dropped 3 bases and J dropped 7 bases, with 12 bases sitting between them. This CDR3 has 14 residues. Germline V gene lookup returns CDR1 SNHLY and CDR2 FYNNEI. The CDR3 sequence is CASSDGLSSEKLFF. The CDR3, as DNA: TGTGCCAGCAGTGATGGACTCTCGAGTGAAAAACTGTTTTTT.

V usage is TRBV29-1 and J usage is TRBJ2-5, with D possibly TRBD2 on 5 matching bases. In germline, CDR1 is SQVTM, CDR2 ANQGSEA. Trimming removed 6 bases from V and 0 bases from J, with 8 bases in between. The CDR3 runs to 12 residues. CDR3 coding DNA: TGCAGCGTCCGAGGGTACCAAGAGACCCAGTACTTC. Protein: CSVRGYQETQYF. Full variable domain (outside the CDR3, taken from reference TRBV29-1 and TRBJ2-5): SAVISQKPSRDICQRGTSLTIQCQVDSQVTMMFWYRQQPGQSLTLIATANQGSEATYESGFVIDKFPISRPNLTFSTLTVSNMSPEDSSIYLCSVRGYQETQYFGPGTRLLVL.

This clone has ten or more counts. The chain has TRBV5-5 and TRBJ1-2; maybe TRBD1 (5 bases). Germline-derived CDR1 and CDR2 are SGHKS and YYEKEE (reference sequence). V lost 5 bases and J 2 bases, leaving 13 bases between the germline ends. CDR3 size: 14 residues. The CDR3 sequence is CASSPGLPNYGYTF. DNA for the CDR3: TGTGCCAGCAGTCCGGGACTGCCGAACTATGGCTACACCTTC.

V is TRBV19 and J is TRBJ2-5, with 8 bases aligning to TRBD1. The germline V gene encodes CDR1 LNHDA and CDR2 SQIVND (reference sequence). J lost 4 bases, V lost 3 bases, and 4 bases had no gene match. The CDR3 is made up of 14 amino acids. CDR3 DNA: TGTGCCAGTAGTATCTACCAGGGGGCAGAGACCCAGTACTTC. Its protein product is CASSIYQGAETQYF.

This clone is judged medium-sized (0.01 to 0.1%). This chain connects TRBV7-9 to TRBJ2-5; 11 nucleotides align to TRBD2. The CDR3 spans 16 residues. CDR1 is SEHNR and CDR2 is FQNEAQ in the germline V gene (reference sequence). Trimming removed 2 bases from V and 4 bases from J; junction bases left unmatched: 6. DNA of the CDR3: TGTGCCAGCAGCTTACTCACTAGCGGGAGAGTAGAGACCCAGTACTTC. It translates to CASSLLTSGRVETQYF.

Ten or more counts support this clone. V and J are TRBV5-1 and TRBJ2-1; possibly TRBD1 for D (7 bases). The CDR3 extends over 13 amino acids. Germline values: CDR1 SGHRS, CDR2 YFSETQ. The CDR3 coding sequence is TGCGCTGGGGGCAGGGGGACTGACAATGAGCAGTTCTTC. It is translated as CAGGRGTDNEQFF.

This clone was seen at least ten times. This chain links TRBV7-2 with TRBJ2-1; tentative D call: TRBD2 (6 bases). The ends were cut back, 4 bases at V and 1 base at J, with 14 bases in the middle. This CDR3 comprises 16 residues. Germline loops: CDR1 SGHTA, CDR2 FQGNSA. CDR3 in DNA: TGTGCCAGCAGCTCCCGAACTAGCACTTCCTACAATGAGCAGTTCTTC. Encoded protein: CASSSRTSTSYNEQFF.

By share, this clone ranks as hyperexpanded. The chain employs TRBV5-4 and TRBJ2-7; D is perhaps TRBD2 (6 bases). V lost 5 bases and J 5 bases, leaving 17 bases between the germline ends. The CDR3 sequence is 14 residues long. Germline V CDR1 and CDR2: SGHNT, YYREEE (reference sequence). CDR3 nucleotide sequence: TGTGCCAGCAGGCCCCTTGGGAGGCCGGACGAGCAGTACTTC. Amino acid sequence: CASRPLGRPDEQYF. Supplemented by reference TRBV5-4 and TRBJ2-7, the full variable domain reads ETGVTQSPTHLIKTRGQQVTLRCSSQSGHNTVSWYQQALGQGPQFIFQYYREEENGRGNFPPRFSGLQFPNYSSELNVNALELDDSALYLCASRPLGRPDEQYFGPGTRLTVT.

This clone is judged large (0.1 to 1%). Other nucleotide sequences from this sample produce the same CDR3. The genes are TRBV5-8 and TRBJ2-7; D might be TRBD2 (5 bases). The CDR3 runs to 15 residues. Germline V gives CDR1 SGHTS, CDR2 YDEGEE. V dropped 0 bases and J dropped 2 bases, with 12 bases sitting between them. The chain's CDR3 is CASSLERTGAYEQYF. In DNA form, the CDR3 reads TGTGCCAGCAGCTTGGAGCGGACCGGAGCCTACGAGCAGTACTTC.

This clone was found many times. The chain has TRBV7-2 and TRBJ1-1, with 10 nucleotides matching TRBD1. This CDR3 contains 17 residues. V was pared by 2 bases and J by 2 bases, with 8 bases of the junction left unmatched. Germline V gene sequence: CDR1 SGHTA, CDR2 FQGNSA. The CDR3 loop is CASSLRDRGIRNTEAFF. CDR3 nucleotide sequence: TGTGCCAGCAGCTTACGGGACAGGGGTATTAGAAACACTGAAGCTTTCTTT.

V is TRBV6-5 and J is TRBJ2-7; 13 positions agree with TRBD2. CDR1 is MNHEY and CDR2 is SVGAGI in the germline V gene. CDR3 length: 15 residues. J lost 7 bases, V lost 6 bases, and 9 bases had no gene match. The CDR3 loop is CASSQGLAGTEEQYF. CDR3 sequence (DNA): TGTGCCAGCAGCCAGGGACTAGCGGGAACGGAAGAGCAGTACTTC.

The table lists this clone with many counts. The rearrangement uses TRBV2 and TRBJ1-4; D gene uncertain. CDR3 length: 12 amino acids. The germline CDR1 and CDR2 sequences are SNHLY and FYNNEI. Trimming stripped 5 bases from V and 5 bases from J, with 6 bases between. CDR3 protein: CASSRGNEKLFF. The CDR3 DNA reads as TGTGCCAGCAGTAGAGGAAATGAAAAACTGTTTTTT.

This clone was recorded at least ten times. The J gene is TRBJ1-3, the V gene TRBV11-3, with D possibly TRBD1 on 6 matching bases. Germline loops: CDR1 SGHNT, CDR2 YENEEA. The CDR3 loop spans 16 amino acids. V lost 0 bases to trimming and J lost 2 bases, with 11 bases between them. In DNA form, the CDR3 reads TGTGCCAGCAGCTTAGATCAGAACAGGGCTGGAAACACCATATATTTT. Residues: CASSLDQNRAGNTIYF.

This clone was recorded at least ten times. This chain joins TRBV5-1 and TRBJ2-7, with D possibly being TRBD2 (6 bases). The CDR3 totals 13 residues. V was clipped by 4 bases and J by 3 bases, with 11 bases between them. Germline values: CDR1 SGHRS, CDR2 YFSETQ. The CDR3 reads CASSPGGGYEQYF. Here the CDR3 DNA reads TGCGCCAGCAGCCCCGGGGGTGGCTACGAGCAGTACTTC.

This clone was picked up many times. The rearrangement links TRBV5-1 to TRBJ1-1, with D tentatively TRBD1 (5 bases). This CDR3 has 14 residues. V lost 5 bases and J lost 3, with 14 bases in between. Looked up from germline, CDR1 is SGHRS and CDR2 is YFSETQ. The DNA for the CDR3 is TGCGCCAGCAGTCCGTCGACAGAGGACACTGAAGCTTTCTTT. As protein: CASSPSTEDTEAFF.

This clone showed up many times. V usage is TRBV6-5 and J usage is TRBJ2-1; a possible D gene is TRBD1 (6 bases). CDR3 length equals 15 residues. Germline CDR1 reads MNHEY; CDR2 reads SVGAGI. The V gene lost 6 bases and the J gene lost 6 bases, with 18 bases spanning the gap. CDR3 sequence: CASRSTSGHGNEQFF. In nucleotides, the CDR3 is TGTGCCAGCAGAAGCACCTCGGGACACGGCAATGAGCAGTTCTTC.

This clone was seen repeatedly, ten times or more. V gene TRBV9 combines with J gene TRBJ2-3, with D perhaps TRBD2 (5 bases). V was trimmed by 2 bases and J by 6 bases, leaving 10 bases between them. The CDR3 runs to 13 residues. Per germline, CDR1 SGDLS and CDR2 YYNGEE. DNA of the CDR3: TGTGCCAGCAGCGTGAGGGTCTCGGATACGCAGTATTTT. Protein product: CASSVRVSDTQYF. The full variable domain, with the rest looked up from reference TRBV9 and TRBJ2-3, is DSGVTQTPKHLITATGQRVTLRCSPRSGDLSVYWYQQSLDQGLQFLIQYYNGEERAKGNILERFSAQQFPDLHSELNLSSLELGDSALYFCASSVRVSDTQYFGPGTRLTVL.

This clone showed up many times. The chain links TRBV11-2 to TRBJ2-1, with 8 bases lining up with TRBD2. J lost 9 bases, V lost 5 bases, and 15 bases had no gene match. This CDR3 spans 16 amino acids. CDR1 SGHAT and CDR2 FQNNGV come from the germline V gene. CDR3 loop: CASSPGVLVAGIEQFF. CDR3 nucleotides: TGTGCCAGCAGCCCCGGAGTGTTGGTAGCGGGAATTGAGCAGTTCTTC. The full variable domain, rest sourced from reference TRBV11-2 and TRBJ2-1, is EAGVAQSPRYKIIEKRQSVAFWCNPISGHATLYWYQQILGQGPKLLIQFQNNGVVDDSQLPKDRFSAERLKGVDSTLKIQPAKLEDSAVYLCASSPGVLVAGIEQFFGPGTRLTVL.

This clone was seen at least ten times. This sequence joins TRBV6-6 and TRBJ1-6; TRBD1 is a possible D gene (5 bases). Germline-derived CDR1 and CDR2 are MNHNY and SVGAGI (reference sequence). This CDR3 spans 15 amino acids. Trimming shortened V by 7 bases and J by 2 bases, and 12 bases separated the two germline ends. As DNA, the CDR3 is TGTGCCAGCATCAGGGAAGGAGCCTATAATTCACCCCTCCACTTT. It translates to CASIREGAYNSPLHF.

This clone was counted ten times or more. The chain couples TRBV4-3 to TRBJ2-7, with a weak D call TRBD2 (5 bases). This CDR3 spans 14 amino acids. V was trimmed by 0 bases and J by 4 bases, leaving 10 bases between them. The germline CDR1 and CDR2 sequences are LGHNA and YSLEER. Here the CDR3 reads CASSQDLRGYEQYF. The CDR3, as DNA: TGCGCCAGCAGCCAAGATCTACGGGGATACGAGCAGTACTTC.

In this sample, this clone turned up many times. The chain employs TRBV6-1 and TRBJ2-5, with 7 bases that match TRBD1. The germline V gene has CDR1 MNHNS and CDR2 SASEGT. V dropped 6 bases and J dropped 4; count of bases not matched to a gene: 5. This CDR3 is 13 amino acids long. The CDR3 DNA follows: TGTGCCAGCAGAATACAGGGGACAGAGACCCAGTACTTC. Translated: CASRIQGTETQYF.

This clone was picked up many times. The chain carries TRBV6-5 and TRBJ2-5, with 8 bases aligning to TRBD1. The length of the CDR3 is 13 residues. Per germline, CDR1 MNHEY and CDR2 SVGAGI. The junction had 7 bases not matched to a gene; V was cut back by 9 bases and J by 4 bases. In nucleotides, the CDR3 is TGTGCCAGTAGAGGCAGGGGGCGAGAGACCCAGTACTTC. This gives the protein CASRGRGRETQYF.